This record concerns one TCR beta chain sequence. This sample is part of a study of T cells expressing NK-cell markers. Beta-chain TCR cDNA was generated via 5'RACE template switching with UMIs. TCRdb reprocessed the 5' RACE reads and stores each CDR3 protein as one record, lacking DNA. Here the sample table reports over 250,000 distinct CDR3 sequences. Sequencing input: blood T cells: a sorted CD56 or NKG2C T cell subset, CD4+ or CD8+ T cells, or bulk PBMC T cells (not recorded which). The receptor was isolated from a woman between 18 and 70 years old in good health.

The CDR3 is CASRPLTGELFF. This chain uses TRBV5-1 with TRBJ2-2; the D gene TCRdb calls, TRBD1, cannot be checked with no DNA. The germline gives CDR1 SGHRS, CDR2 YFSETQ. The CDR3 runs 12 residues. Supplemented by reference TRBV5-1 and TRBJ2-2, the full variable domain reads KAGVTQTPRYLIKTRGQQVTLSCSPISGHRSVSWYQQTPGQGLQFLFEYFSETQRNKGNFPGRFSGRQFSNSRSEMNVSTLELGDSALYLCASRPLTGELFFGEGSRLTVL.